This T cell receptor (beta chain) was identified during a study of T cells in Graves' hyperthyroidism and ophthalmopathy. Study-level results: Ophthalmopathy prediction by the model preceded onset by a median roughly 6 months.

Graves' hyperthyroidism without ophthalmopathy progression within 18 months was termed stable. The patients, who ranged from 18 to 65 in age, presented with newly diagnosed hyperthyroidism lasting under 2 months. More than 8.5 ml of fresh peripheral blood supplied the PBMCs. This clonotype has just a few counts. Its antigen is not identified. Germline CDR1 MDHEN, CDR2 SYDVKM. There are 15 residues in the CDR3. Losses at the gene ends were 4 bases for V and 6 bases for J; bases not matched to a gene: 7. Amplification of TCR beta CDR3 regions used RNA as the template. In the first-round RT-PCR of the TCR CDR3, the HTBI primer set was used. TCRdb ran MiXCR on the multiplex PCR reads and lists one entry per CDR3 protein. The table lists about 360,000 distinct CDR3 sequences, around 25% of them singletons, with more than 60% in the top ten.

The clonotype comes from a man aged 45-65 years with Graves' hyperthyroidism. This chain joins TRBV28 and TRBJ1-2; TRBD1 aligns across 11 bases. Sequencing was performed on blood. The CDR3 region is CASSSSGQGGNGYTF. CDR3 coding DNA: TGTGCCAGCAGTTCCTCGGGACAGGGGGGAAATGGCTACACCTTC.